This T cell receptor (beta chain) originates from a study of T-cell reconstitution after alpha-beta-depleted transplantation in children. Trimming removed 1 base at V and 4 bases at J, with 7 bases between. This CDR3 region has 13 residues. The germline CDR1 and CDR2 sequences are PRHDT and FYEKMQ (reference sequence). This clonotype is medium-sized. Unique molecular identifiers featured in how the TCRbeta library was prepared. TCRdb reprocessed the PCR reads with MiXCR, giving one entry per CDR3 protein. The sample shows some 350,000 distinct CDR3 sequences, about a tenth of them seen only once. The receptor's source is a human donor who donated a stem cell graft to a child with acute lymphoblastic leukemia. J is TRBJ2-5 and V is TRBV13; D remains unclear. Sequencing used PBMCs from the stem cell graft donor, obtained from the stem cell graft. The chain's CDR3 is CASSLEVSETQYF. Here the CDR3 DNA reads TGTGCCAGCAGCTTAGAGGTATCAGAGACCCAGTACTTC. Full variable domain (rest looked up from reference TRBV13 and TRBJ2-5): AAGVIQSPRHLIKEKRETATLKCYPIPRHDTVYWYQQGPGQDPQFLISFYEKMQSDKGSIPDRFSAQQFSDYHSELNMSSLELGDSALYFCASSLEVSETQYFGPGTRLLVL.